These 25 T cell receptor beta chains were sequenced from one sample in a study of T cells in Graves' hyperthyroidism and ophthalmopathy. TCR beta CDR3 regions were amplified from RNA transcripts. RT-PCR in the first round (using the HTBI primer set) targeted the TCR CDR3. TCRdb recomputed calls from the multiplex PCR reads with MiXCR, one row per CDR3 protein. Of under 400,000 distinct CDR3 sequences listed, roughly 25% are singletons. Sequencing was carried out using blood. These receptors were obtained from a man aged 45-65 years with Graves' hyperthyroidism.

This clonotype came up a few times. The rearrangement links TRBV7-8 to TRBJ2-7, with 8 nucleotides matching TRBD2. Germline V gene data show CDR1 as SGHVS and CDR2 as FQNEAQ. V gave up 4 bases and J gave up 3 bases; unmatched junction bases: 8. The CDR3 is 15 residues long. CDR3 bases: TGTGCCAGCAGCTGGAGGGGACTAGGGAACTACGAGCAGTACTTC. As protein: CASSWRGLGNYEQYF.

The V and J genes are TRBV11-3 and TRBJ1-2; a possible D gene is TRBD1 (6 bases). The germline V gene has CDR1 SGHNT and CDR2 YENEEA. V shed 5 bases and J shed 0 bases, with 7 bases lying between them. CDR3 length equals 13 residues. CDR3 residues: CASSQGSNYGYTF. The CDR3 DNA follows: TGTGCCAGCAGCCAGGGGTCTAACTATGGCTACACCTTC.

V and J are TRBV7-9 and TRBJ2-5; D unclear. Germline V CDR1 and CDR2: SEHNR, FQNEAQ (reference sequence). This CDR3 spans 14 amino acids. Trimming removed 1 base from V and 4 bases from J, with 10 bases in between. For the CDR3, the DNA is TGTGCCAGCAGCTTAGTGCTCTGGCGAGAGACCCAGTACTTC. This sequence encodes CASSLVLWRETQYF.

The J gene is TRBJ2-3, the V gene TRBV20-1; the D is unclear. Trimming left V 0 bases short and J 6 bases short, with 7 bases between. Per the germline V gene, CDR1 is DFQATT and CDR2 is SNEGSKA (reference sequence). This CDR3 has 12 amino acids. Here the CDR3 reads CSARDTEDTQYF. The CDR3 coding sequence is TGCAGTGCTAGAGATACAGAGGATACGCAGTATTTT.

This chain links TRBV28 with TRBJ2-1; the D is unclear. The CDR3 is 12 residues long. Germline V CDR1 and CDR2: MDHEN, SYDVKM. The ends were cut back, 7 bases at V and 6 bases at J, with 10 bases in the middle. In DNA, the CDR3 is TGTGCCAGCATGAGGACGGGCAATGAGCAGTTCTTC. As protein: CASMRTGNEQFF.

As for this clonotype: A clone one base away is much larger, so this may be a read error. This rearrangement joins TRBV12-3 or TRBV12-4 to TRBJ2-5; 9 bases align to TRBD1. The CDR3 contains 15 residues. Written as DNA, the CDR3 is TGTGCCGGCAGTTCCTCGACAGGGGGCCAAGAGACCCAGTACTTC. It yields the protein CAGSSSTGGQETQYF.

The chain has TRBV29-1 and TRBJ2-3; D may be TRBD1 or TRBD2 (5 bases each). The germline V and J ends were trimmed by 4 bases and 1 base, with 12 bases remaining between them. The CDR3 has 14 amino acids. Germline loops: CDR1 SQVTM, CDR2 ANQGSEA. The CDR3 bases are TGCAGCGTTGTAGTCCGGGACGGCACAGATACGCAGTATTTT. Translating gives CSVVVRDGTDTQYF.

The J gene is TRBJ1-2, the V gene TRBV10-3; the D gene is possibly TRBD1 (6 bases). The CDR3 has 14 amino acids. Germline-derived CDR1 and CDR2 are ENHRY and SYGVKD. V was shortened by 1 base and J by 8 bases, with 14 bases between the two germline ends. The CDR3 DNA reads TGTGCCATCAGTGAGTTCACAGGGTCGCAAGGCTACACCTTC. Amino acids: CAISEFTGSQGYTF.

Many counts were recorded for this clonotype. V gene TRBV2 combines with J gene TRBJ2-3; D is tentatively TRBD1 or TRBD2 (5 bases each). This CDR3 spans 14 amino acids. Germline V CDR1 and CDR2: SNHLY, FYNNEI. Trimming cost V 8 bases and J 4 bases, with 16 bases left between them. The CDR3, as DNA: TGTGCCAGCTGTCGGGACCAACCTCCAGATACGCAGTATTTT. Amino acid sequence: CASCRDQPPDTQYF.

In this sample, this clonotype turned up a few times. The rearrangement links TRBV7-6 to TRBJ2-3; TRBD2 matches at 7 bases. After removal of 8 bases from V and 9 bases from J, the junction contained 2 bases not matched to a gene. CDR1 and CDR2 (germline): SGHVS, FNYEAQ. The CDR3 sequence is 10 residues long. The CDR3 bases are TGTGCCAGCGAGGGACTAACGCAGTATTTT. Residues: CASEGLTQYF. The full variable domain, in which reference TRBV7-6 and TRBJ2-3 provide the parts outside the CDR3, is GAGVSQSPRYKVTKRGQDVALRCDPISGHVSLYWYRQALGQGPEFLTYFNYEAQQDKSGLPNDRFSAERPEGSISTLTIQRTEQRDSAMYRCASEGLTQYFGPGTRLTVL.

A word on this clonotype: A junction end diverges from the germline sequence, so it may reflect a read error. J is TRBJ1-2 and V is TRBV11-3; tentative D call: TRBD1 (6 bases). Germline loops: CDR1 SGHNT, CDR2 YENEEA. CDR3 length: 14 residues. CDR3 in amino acids: CASSLEGDDRSYTF. The CDR3 DNA reads TGCGCCAGCAGCTTGGAAGGGGACGACAGGAGCTACACCTTC.

This clonotype was detected a few times. CDR3 amino acids: CASSLSRGAIGELFF. The CDR3 bases are TGTGCCAGTAGCCTCTCCCGGGGCGCGATAGGGGAGCTGTTTTTT. The chain uses TRBV19 and TRBJ2-2; either TRBD1 or TRBD2 may supply D (5 bases each). Germline-derived CDR1 and CDR2 are LNHDA and SQIVND (reference sequence). Trimming cost V 6 bases and J 8 bases, with 19 bases left between them. CDR3 size: 15 residues.

This clonotype was counted a few times. This chain connects TRBV20-1 to TRBJ2-2, with 8 bases that match TRBD2. The V and J ends lost 3 bases and 7 bases, in that order; junction bases with no gene match: 7. This CDR3 is built from 14 residues. CDR1 and CDR2 from the germline V gene are DFQATT and SNEGSKA (reference sequence). The CDR3 nucleotides are TGCAGTGCTAGCCCGGGAGGGCCAGTCGGGGAGCTGTTTTTT. Its protein is CSASPGGPVGELFF.

As to this clonotype: A read error may produce the germline difference seen at one junction end. The chain combines TRBV2 with TRBJ1-5; D is unclear. The CDR3 is 15 amino acids. CDR1 and CDR2 from the germline V gene are SNHLY and FYNNEI. The DNA for the CDR3 is TGTGCCAGCAGGGTAAGAAACAGCGGCAATCAGTCCCAGCATTTT. Amino acids: CASRVRNSGNQSQHF.

The chain recombines TRBV20-1 with TRBJ2-3; TRBD2 agrees at 14 bases. With V trimmed by 1 base and J by 3 bases, 6 bases remained unmatched. This CDR3 has 17 amino acids. Germline V CDR1 and CDR2: DFQATT, SNEGSKA (reference sequence). CDR3 nucleotides: TGCAGTGCTAGAGGCGGGACTAGCGGGAGTTGGACAGATACGCAGTATTTT. Its protein is CSARGGTSGSWTDTQYF.

This rearrangement joins TRBV20-1 to TRBJ2-7; 11 bases line up with TRBD1. Germline values: CDR1 DFQATT, CDR2 SNEGSKA (reference sequence). V was pared by 0 bases and J by 4 bases, with 2 bases of the junction left unmatched. The CDR3 is 14 residues long. The chain's CDR3 is CSAREGQGVYEQYF. CDR3 DNA: TGCAGTGCTAGAGAGGGACAGGGGGTTTACGAGCAGTACTTC.

The sample holds a few counts of this clonotype. The chain employs TRBV27 and TRBJ1-2; D is undetermined. Deletions cut 1 base from V and 8 bases from J, with 20 bases between. CDR1 is MNHEY, CDR2 SMNVEV, per germline (reference sequence). The CDR3 covers 16 residues. CDR3 residues: CASSLYPASKGKGYTF. The DNA of the CDR3 is TGTGCCAGCAGTTTATACCCAGCTTCAAAGGGAAAGGGCTACACCTTC.

This chain joins TRBV20-1 and TRBJ2-3, with 9 bases that match TRBD2. V shed 3 bases and J 4 bases; nucleotides not matched to a gene: 8. The germline gives CDR1 DFQATT, CDR2 SNEGSKA (reference sequence). The CDR3 sequence is 15 residues long. CDR3 nucleotides: TGCAGTGCTAGCGCGGGAGGGAGTAAGGCAGATACGCAGTATTTT. This translates into CSASAGGSKADTQYF.

The chain combines TRBV5-1 with TRBJ2-3; 12 bases align to TRBD2. The germline V gene encodes CDR1 SGHRS and CDR2 YFSETQ. V was clipped by 0 bases and J by 0 bases; unmatched bases: 2. This CDR3 comprises 17 residues. CDR3 protein: CASSLALAGGSTDTQYF. The CDR3 nucleotides are TGCGCCAGCAGCTTGGCACTAGCGGGAGGTAGCACAGATACGCAGTATTTT.

This clonotype was counted ten times or more. The J gene is TRBJ2-5, the V gene TRBV11-2, with D possibly TRBD1 on 5 matching bases. V was trimmed by 5 bases and J by 2 bases, leaving 12 bases between them. The CDR3 covers 14 residues. Per germline, CDR1 SGHAT and CDR2 FQNNGV. For the CDR3, the DNA is TGTGCCAGCAGCCTGGGGCACGGGCAAGAGACCCAGTACTTC. Its protein product is CASSLGHGQETQYF.

This clonotype occurred many times. The chain has TRBV7-2 and TRBJ2-3; 10 bases fit TRBD2. Germline-derived CDR1 and CDR2 are SGHTA and FQGNSA. The CDR3 totals 14 residues. The trim removed 5 bases at V and 3 bases at J, leaving 2 bases unmatched. The CDR3 loop reads CASSPSGRTDTQYF. CDR3 bases: TGTGCCAGCAGCCCTAGCGGGAGAACAGATACGCAGTATTTT.

This clonotype was found a few times. The chain couples TRBV3-1 to TRBJ1-6; the D is unclear. Germline lookup yields CDR1 LGHDT and CDR2 YNNKEL (reference sequence). Trimming removed 0 bases from V and 10 bases from J, with 10 bases in between. The CDR3 length is 14 residues. CDR3: CASSQDGSVSPLHF. The DNA of the CDR3 is TGTGCCAGCAGCCAAGATGGCAGCGTCTCACCCCTCCACTTT. Together with reference TRBV3-1 and TRBJ1-6, the CDR3 gives the full variable domain: DTAVSQTPKYLVTQMGNDKSIKCEQNLGHDTMYWYKQDSKKFLKIMFSYNNKELIINETVPNRFSPKSPDKAHLNLHINSLELGDSAVYFCASSQDGSVSPLHFGNGTRLTVT.

Comment on this clonotype: The junction differs from germline at one of its ends, possibly a read error. The V call is TRBV20-1, the J call TRBJ1-1, with D unclear. The CDR3 runs to 14 residues. The germline gives CDR1 DFQATT, CDR2 SNEGSKA (reference sequence). CDR3 coding DNA: TGCAGTGCCAGAGGGTTGGGGAGGTCCACTGAAGCTTTCTTT. It encodes CSARGLGRSTEAFF.

Only a few counts were recorded for this clonotype. J is TRBJ1-2 and V is TRBV12-3 or TRBV12-4, with TRBD1 identical over 7 bases. Unmatched junction bases numbered 4, after V lost 6 bases and J lost 0 bases. The CDR3 is made up of 14 amino acids. CDR3 residues: CASSSGQSNYGYTF. The CDR3, as DNA: TGTGCCAGCAGCTCGGGACAGTCTAACTATGGCTACACCTTC.

The table lists this clonotype with a few counts. This chain links TRBV9 with TRBJ1-1; TRBD1 is a possible D gene (5 bases). The CDR3 totals 14 residues. The ends were cut back, 4 bases at V and 11 bases at J, with 21 bases in the middle. Looked up from germline, CDR1 is SGDLS and CDR2 is YYNGEE. CDR3 bases: TGTGCCAGCAGCTCCCGCGGACAAGGAGGATGGGCTTTCTTT. It codes for CASSSRGQGGWAFF.